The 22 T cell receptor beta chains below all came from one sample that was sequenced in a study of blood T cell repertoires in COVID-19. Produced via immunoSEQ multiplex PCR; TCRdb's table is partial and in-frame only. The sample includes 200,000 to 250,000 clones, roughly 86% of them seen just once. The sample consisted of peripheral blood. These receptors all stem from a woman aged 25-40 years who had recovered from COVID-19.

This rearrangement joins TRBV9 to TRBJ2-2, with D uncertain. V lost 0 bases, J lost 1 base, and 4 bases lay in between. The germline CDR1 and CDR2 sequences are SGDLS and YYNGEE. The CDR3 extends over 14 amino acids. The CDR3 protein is CASSVAGNTGELFF. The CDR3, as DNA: TGTGCCAGCAGCGTAGCGGGGAACACCGGGGAGCTGTTTTTT.

The CDR3 is CASSLFEGSRNEQFF. As DNA, the CDR3 is TGTGCCAGCAGCTTATTCGAGGGTTCGAGAAATGAGCAGTTCTTC. V and J are TRBV11-3 and TRBJ2-1; possibly TRBD2 for D (5 bases). CDR1 is SGHNT, CDR2 YENEEA, per germline. The V and J ends lost 2 bases and 7 bases respectively, with 15 bases between them. The CDR3 extends over 15 amino acids.

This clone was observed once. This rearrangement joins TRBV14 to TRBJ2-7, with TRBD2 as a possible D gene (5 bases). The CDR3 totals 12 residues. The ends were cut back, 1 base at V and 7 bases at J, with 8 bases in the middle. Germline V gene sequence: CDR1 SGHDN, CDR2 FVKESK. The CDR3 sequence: CASSQVEGEQYF. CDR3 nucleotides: TGTGCCAGCAGCCAAGTTGAGGGAGAGCAGTACTTC.

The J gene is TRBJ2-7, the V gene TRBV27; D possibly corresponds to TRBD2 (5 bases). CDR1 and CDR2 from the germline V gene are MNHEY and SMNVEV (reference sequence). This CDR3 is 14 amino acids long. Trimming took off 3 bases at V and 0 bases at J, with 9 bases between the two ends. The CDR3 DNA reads TGTGCCAGCAGTTTCCGGGAATTCTCCTACGAGCAGTACTTC. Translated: CASSFREFSYEQYF.

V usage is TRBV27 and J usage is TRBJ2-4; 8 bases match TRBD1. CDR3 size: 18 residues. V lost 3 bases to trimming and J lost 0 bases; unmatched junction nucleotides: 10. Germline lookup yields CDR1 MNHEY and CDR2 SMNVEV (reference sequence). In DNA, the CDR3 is TGTGCCAGCAGTTTCCGGCCAGGGGGCTTACTAGCCAAAAACATTCAGTACTTC. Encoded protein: CASSFRPGGLLAKNIQYF.

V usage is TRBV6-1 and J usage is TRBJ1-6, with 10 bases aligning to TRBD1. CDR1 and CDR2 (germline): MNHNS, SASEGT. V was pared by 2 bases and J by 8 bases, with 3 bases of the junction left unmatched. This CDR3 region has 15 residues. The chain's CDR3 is CASSELGTGDSPLHF. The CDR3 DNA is TGTGCCAGCAGTGAACTAGGGACAGGGGATTCACCCCTCCACTTT.

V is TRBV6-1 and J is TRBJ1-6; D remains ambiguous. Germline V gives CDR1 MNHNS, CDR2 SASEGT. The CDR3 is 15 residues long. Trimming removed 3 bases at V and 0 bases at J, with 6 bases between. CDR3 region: CASSDRSSYNSPLHF. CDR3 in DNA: TGTGCCAGCAGTGACCGGAGCTCCTATAATTCACCCCTCCACTTT.

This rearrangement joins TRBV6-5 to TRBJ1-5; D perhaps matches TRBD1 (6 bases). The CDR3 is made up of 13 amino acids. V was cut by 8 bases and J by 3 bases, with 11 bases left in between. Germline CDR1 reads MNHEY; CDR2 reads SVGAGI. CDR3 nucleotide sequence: TGTGCCAGCGCAGACAGGATCAATCAGCCCCAGCATTTT. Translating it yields CASADRINQPQHF.

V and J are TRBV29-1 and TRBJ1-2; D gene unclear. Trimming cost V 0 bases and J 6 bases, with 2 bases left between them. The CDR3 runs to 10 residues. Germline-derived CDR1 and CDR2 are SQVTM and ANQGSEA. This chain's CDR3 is CSVEDNGYTF. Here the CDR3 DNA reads TGCAGCGTTGAAGATAATGGCTACACCTTC.

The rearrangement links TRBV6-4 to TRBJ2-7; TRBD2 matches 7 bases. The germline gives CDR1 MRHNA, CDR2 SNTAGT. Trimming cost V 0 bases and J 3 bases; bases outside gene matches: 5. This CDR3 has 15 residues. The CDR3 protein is CASSDSGGTNYEQYF. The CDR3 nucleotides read TGTGCCAGCAGTGACTCGGGGGGGACGAACTACGAGCAGTACTTC.

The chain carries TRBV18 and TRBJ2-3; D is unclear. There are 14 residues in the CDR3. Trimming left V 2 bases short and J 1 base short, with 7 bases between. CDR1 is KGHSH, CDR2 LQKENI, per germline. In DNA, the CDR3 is TGTGCCAGCTCACCAGAGGCAGGCACAGATACGCAGTATTTT. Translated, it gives CASSPEAGTDTQYF.

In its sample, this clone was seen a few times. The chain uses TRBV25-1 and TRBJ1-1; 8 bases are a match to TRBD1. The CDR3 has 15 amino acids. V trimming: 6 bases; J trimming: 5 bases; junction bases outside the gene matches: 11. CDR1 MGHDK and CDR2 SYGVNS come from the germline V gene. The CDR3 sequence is CASSHPGQGETEAFF. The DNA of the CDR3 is TGTGCCAGCAGCCACCCCGGACAGGGAGAGACTGAAGCTTTCTTT.

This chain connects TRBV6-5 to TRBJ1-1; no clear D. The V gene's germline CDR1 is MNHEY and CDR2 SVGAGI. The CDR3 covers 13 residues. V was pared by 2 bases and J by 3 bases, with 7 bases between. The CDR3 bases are TGTGCCAGCAGTTACGGCGGGGACACTGAAGCTTTCTTT. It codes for CASSYGGDTEAFF.

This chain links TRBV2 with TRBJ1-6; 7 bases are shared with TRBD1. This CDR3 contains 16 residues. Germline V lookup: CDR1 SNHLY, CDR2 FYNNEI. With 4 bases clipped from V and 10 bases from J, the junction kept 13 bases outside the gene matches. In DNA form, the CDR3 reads TGTGCCAGCAGTGTTACAGGGGTCCCACTGATATCACCCCTCCACTTT. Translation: CASSVTGVPLISPLHF.

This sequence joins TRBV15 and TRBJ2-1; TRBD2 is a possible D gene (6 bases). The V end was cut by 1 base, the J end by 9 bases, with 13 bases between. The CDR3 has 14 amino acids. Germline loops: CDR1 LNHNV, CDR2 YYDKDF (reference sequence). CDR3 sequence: CATSRGPGGTEQFF. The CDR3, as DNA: TGTGCCACCAGCAGAGGACCCGGGGGAACTGAGCAGTTCTTC.

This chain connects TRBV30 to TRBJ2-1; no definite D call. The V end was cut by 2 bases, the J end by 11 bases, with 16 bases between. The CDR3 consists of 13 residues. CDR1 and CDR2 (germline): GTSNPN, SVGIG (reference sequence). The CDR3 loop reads CAWSPTPGGQQFF. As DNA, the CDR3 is TGTGCCTGGAGTCCTACCCCTGGCGGTCAGCAGTTCTTC.

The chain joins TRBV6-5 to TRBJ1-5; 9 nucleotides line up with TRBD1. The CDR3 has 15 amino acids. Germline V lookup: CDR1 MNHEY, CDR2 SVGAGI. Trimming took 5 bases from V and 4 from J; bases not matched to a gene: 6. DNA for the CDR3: TGTGCCAGCAGTAGGGGACAGGGAAGAAATCAGCCCCAGCATTTT. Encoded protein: CASSRGQGRNQPQHF.

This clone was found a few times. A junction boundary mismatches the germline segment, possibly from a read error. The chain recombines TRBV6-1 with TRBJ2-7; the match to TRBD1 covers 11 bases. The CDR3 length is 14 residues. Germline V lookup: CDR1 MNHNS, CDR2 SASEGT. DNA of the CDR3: TGTGCCAGCAGGGAAGGACAGGGGGCAAACGAGCAGTACTTC. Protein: CASREGQGANEQYF.

CDR3 amino acids: CASSSGGYGYTF. The CDR3 DNA reads as TGTGCCAGCAGCTCCGGAGGGTATGGCTACACCTTC. The V gene is TRBV7-2, the J gene TRBJ1-2; D is unresolved. CDR3 size: 12 residues. The V gene lost 4 bases and the J gene lost 5 bases, with 8 bases spanning the gap. Germline values: CDR1 SGHTA, CDR2 FQGNSA.

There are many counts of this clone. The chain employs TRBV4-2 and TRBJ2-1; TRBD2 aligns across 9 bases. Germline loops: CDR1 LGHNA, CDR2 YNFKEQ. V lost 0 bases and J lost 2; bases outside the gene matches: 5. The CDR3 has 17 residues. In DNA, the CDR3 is TGTGCCAGCAGCCAAGAAGATGGCGGGGGGGCCTACAATGAGCAGTTCTTC. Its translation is CASSQEDGGGAYNEQFF.

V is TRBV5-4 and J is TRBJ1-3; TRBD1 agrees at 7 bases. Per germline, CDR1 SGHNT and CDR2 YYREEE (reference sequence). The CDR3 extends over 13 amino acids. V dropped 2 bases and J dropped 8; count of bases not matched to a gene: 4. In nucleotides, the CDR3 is TGTGCCAGCAGCTTTTTAGGGGGCCACACCATATATTTT. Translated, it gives CASSFLGGHTIYF.

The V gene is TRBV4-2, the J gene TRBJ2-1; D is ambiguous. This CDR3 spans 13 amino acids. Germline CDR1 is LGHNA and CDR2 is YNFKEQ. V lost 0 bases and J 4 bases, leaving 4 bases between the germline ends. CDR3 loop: CASSQDHYNEQFF. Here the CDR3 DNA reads TGTGCCAGCAGCCAAGACCATTACAATGAGCAGTTCTTC.